Below, 19 T cell receptor beta chains from the same sample are listed, as sequenced in a study of T cells in Graves' hyperthyroidism and ophthalmopathy. There were TCR beta CDR3 regions amplified from RNA transcripts. First-round RT-PCR targeting the TCR CDR3 was performed with the HTBI primer set. One entry per CDR3 protein results from TCRdb running MiXCR on the multiplex PCR reads. The sample lists approximately 430,000 distinct CDR3 sequences; about 15% were seen once. Sequenced: blood. These receptors were taken from a woman younger than 30 with Graves' hyperthyroidism.

A note on this clonotype: One base away lies a much larger clone, so this may be a sequencing read error. The chain is built from TRBV11-3 and TRBJ2-1, with 12 bases aligning to TRBD2. The CDR3 contains 15 residues. Germline trimming cut 8 bases from V and 5 bases from J; bases unmatched to any gene: 7. In germline, CDR1 is SGHNT, CDR2 YENEEA. CDR3 sequence: CASGRLAGVHNEQFF. The DNA for the CDR3 is TGTGCCAGCGGTCGACTAGCGGGGGTTCACAATGAGCAGTTCTTC.

There are a few counts of this clonotype. The chain's CDR3 is CSASVAGSIYGYTF. As DNA, the CDR3 is TGCAGTGCTAGCGTTGCAGGATCGATCTATGGCTACACCTTC. V is TRBV20-1 and J is TRBJ1-2; D is uncertain. V dropped 3 bases and J dropped 4 bases, with 15 bases sitting between them. Germline CDR1 DFQATT, CDR2 SNEGSKA (reference sequence). This CDR3 has 14 residues.

V gene TRBV9 combines with J gene TRBJ1-4; D gene ambiguous. CDR1 and CDR2 from the germline V gene are SGDLS and YYNGEE. V was shortened by 0 bases and J by 7 bases, with 13 bases between the two germline ends. CDR3 size: 15 residues. The CDR3, as DNA: TGTGCCAGCAGCGTAGAGGGTAGGCCCCCTGAAAAACTGTTTTTT. Translation: CASSVEGRPPEKLFF.

This clonotype has ten or more counts. The J gene is TRBJ2-1, the V gene TRBV3-1; the D gene is possibly TRBD1 (5 bases). There are 16 residues in the CDR3. CDR1 is LGHDT, CDR2 YNNKEL, per germline (reference sequence). V was shortened by 0 bases and J by 5 bases, with 14 bases between the two germline ends. CDR3 coding DNA: TGTGCCAGCAGCCAAGATCTGTTCAGGGCCCACAATGAGCAGTTCTTC. This translates into CASSQDLFRAHNEQFF.

This clonotype has at least ten counts. The genes are TRBV28 and TRBJ2-1; 8 nucleotides line up with TRBD2. The CDR3 is 15 residues long. Per germline, CDR1 MDHEN and CDR2 SYDVKM. The V gene end was trimmed by 6 bases and the J gene end by 9 bases; junction bases not matched to a gene: 13. Written as DNA, the CDR3 is TGTGCCAGCAGCGAGGGGACTAGAGTACGGGGTGAGCAGTTCTTC. It translates to CASSEGTRVRGEQFF. Variable domain in full (rest from reference TRBV28 and TRBJ2-1): DVKVTQSSRYLVKRTGEKVFLECVQDMDHENMFWYRQDPGLGLRLIYFSYDVKMKEKGDIPEGYSVSREKKERFSLILESASTNQTSMYLCASSEGTRVRGEQFFGPGTRLTVL.

This clonotype was observed a few times. The V and J genes are TRBV4-1 and TRBJ1-2; the D gene is possibly TRBD1 (5 bases). V lost 5 bases to trimming and J lost 6 bases, with 13 bases between them. The germline V gene encodes CDR1 MGHRA and CDR2 YSYEKL. The CDR3 has 13 residues. The CDR3 DNA reads TGCGCCAGCAGCGGTTACCGACAGAATGGCTACACCTTC. Translation gives CASSGYRQNGYTF.

A few counts support this clonotype. V usage is TRBV12-5 and J usage is TRBJ2-5, with D perhaps TRBD1 (6 bases). Germline values: CDR1 LGHNT, CDR2 FRNRAP. The ends were cut back, 5 bases at V and 1 base at J, with 17 bases in the middle. The CDR3 covers 16 residues. CDR3 nucleotide sequence: TGTGCTAGTGGTGGAAGGGACAAGATATCCCAAGAGACCCAGTACTTC. Protein sequence: CASGGRDKISQETQYF.

CDR3 protein: CSVSRGADNEQFF. Written as DNA, the CDR3 is TGCAGTGTATCCCGGGGGGCGGACAATGAGCAGTTCTTC. This sequence joins TRBV20-1 and TRBJ2-1; D perhaps matches TRBD2 (7 bases). There are 13 residues in the CDR3. V was shortened by 7 bases and J by 5 bases, with 15 bases between the two germline ends. Germline-derived CDR1 and CDR2 are DFQATT and SNEGSKA (reference sequence).

The chain is built from TRBV6-2 or TRBV6-3 and TRBJ2-3; perhaps TRBD2 as D (5 bases). V was clipped by 8 bases and J by 0 bases, with 12 bases between them. Germline-derived CDR1 and CDR2 are MNHEY and SVGEGT. The CDR3 has 14 residues. The CDR3 DNA is TGTGCCAGCGGTCGAGCGGAGAGCACAGATACGCAGTATTTT. Encoded protein: CASGRAESTDTQYF.

This clonotype was counted only a few times. The chain has TRBV25-1 and TRBJ2-7; weak D call: TRBD1 (6 bases). Germline CDR1 is MGHDK and CDR2 is SYGVNS. Trimming pared 1 base from V and 8 bases from J, leaving 15 bases between. The CDR3 extends over 14 amino acids. CDR3 amino acids: CASSESFYRAKQYF. For the CDR3, the DNA is TGTGCCAGCAGTGAATCCTTCTACAGGGCGAAGCAGTACTTC.

V and J are TRBV20-1 and TRBJ1-2; D may be TRBD1 (6 bases). V was cut by 3 bases and J by 0 bases, with 20 bases left in between. CDR1 and CDR2 from the germline V gene are DFQATT and SNEGSKA (reference sequence). The CDR3 is 17 residues long. CDR3 in DNA: TGCAGTGCTAGGGAGCTGAACAGGGACCGGGCTAACTATGGCTACACCTTC. Amino acids: CSARELNRDRANYGYTF.

This clonotype was counted ten times or more. The gene calls are TRBV5-6 and TRBJ1-2; 7 positions match TRBD1. CDR1 and CDR2 (germline): SGHDT, YYEEEE. CDR3 length: 15 residues. The V gene end was trimmed by 0 bases and the J gene end by 2 bases; junction bases not matched to a gene: 4. The DNA of the CDR3 is TGTGCCAGCAGCTTGGGGGGCAGGGGGAACTATGGCTACACCTTC. Protein: CASSLGGRGNYGYTF. Full variable domain (outside the CDR3, taken from reference TRBV5-6 and TRBJ1-2): DAGVTQSPTHLIKTRGQQVTLRCSPKSGHDTVSWYQQALGQGPQFIFQYYEEEERQRGNFPDRFSGHQFPNYSSELNVNALLLGDSALYLCASSLGGRGNYGYTFGSGTRLTVV.

This clonotype was seen only a few times. The chain is built from TRBV19 and TRBJ2-7; 10 bases match TRBD2. CDR1 is LNHDA, CDR2 SQIVND, per germline (reference sequence). There are 15 residues in the CDR3. V lost 3 bases to trimming and J lost 4 bases; unmatched junction nucleotides: 6. The CDR3 loop reads CASSIPGLATYEQYF. For the CDR3, the DNA is TGTGCCAGTAGTATCCCGGGACTAGCGACATACGAGCAGTACTTC.

This clonotype was counted ten times or more. The J gene is TRBJ2-1, the V gene TRBV3-1; D possibly corresponds to TRBD2 (6 bases). The CDR3 length is 16 residues. Germline assignment: CDR1 LGHDT and CDR2 YNNKEL (reference sequence). V dropped 0 bases and J dropped 7 bases, with 16 bases sitting between them. The DNA of the CDR3 is TGTGCCAGCAGCCAAGATAGTTGGAGGGAGGTTAATGAGCAGTTCTTC. Translated: CASSQDSWREVNEQFF.

V and J are TRBV5-1 and TRBJ1-2, with D uncertain. The length of the CDR3 is 12 residues. Germline CDR1 reads SGHRS; CDR2 reads YFSETQ. V was cut by 0 bases and J by 2 bases, with 2 bases left in between. CDR3 nucleotide sequence: TGCGCCAGCAGCTTGGAGAACTATGGCTACACCTTC. Residues: CASSLENYGYTF.

Ten or more counts support this clonotype. V is TRBV28 and J is TRBJ1-5, with D perhaps TRBD1 (6 bases). Germline CDR1 reads MDHEN; CDR2 reads SYDVKM. The CDR3 runs to 13 residues. The ends were cut back, 6 bases at V and 1 base at J, with 7 bases in the middle. The CDR3: CASRGTSNQPQHF. In nucleotides, the CDR3 is TGTGCCAGCAGGGGGACAAGCAATCAGCCCCAGCATTTT.

CDR3 residues: CASSLPSGNTIYF. In DNA form, the CDR3 reads TGTGCCAGCAGCTTACCCTCTGGAAACACCATATATTTT. The V gene is TRBV7-9, the J gene TRBJ1-3; D remains ambiguous. This CDR3 has 13 residues. Trimming stripped 2 bases from V and 0 bases from J, with 2 bases between. Germline V lookup: CDR1 SEHNR, CDR2 FQNEAQ (reference sequence). Full variable domain (rest looked up from reference TRBV7-9 and TRBJ1-3): DTGVSQNPRHKITKRGQNVTFRCDPISEHNRLYWYRQTLGQGPEFLTYFQNEAQLEKSRLLSDRFSAERPKGSFSTLEIQRTEQGDSAMYLCASSLPSGNTIYFGEGSWLTVV.

This clonotype was counted between two and nine times. The V call is TRBV9, the J call TRBJ2-3; 11 nucleotides line up with TRBD2. Trimming cost V 1 base and J 0 bases; bases outside gene matches: 4. The CDR3 consists of 17 residues. Germline V gene sequence: CDR1 SGDLS, CDR2 YYNGEE. The CDR3 nucleotides read TGTGCCAGCAGCGTACGGACTAGCGGGCTTAGCACAGATACGCAGTATTTT. Translated, it gives CASSVRTSGLSTDTQYF.

This chain connects TRBV6-9 to TRBJ2-1, with a weak D call TRBD2 (5 bases). The better agreement between TRBJ2-7 and the DNA end casts doubt on the J call. Germline V gene data show CDR1 as MNHGY and CDR2 as SVAAGI. CDR3 length equals 16 residues. CDR3 nucleotides: TGTGCCAGCAGTTTGTCCGTACGGAGGCTAAACAATGAGCAGTACTTC. Protein sequence: CASSLSVRRLNNEQYF.